The 26 T cell receptor beta chains below come from one sample, sequenced in a study of CD8+ T cells in alopecia areata. The treatment is: oral pan-JAK inhibitor, 5-10 mg twice daily. Following RNA extraction, reverse transcription yielded cDNA that acted as the sequencing template. TCRdb's table, derived via immunoSEQ multiplex PCR, lists solely in-frame clones and lacks some. The sample records under 250,000 clones, around 57% being singletons. The sequencing used CD4+ T cells sorted from blood, collected at week 4, from a patient treated with tofacitinib. The receptors shown here come from a human donor with alopecia areata.

The chain uses TRBV27 and TRBJ1-5, with D maybe TRBD1 (6 bases). This CDR3 comprises 16 residues. Germline lookup yields CDR1 MNHEY and CDR2 SMNVEV (reference sequence). Trimming left V 4 bases short and J 0 bases short, with 13 bases between. DNA for the CDR3: TGTGCCAGCAGTTCCGGACAGATCAATAGCAATCAGCCCCAGCATTTT. Its protein product is CASSSGQINSNQPQHF.

The chain joins TRBV6-1 to TRBJ1-6; 8 nucleotides match TRBD1. This CDR3 is 15 amino acids long. Looked up from germline, CDR1 is MNHNS and CDR2 is SASEGT. Trimming took 7 bases from V and 3 from J; bases not matched to a gene: 5. The CDR3 bases are TGTGCCAGCACCTGGACAGGGAGCTATAATTCACCCCTCCACTTT. Protein: CASTWTGSYNSPLHF.

This clone was counted only a few times. The chain couples TRBV7-3 to TRBJ1-2, with 9 bases fitting TRBD1. J lost 5 bases, V lost 5 bases, and 6 bases had no gene match. CDR3 length equals 14 residues. The germline V gene encodes CDR1 SGHTA and CDR2 FQGTGA. CDR3 in DNA: TGTGCCAGCAGCCCAGGACAGGGGAAATATGGCTACACCTTC. It specifies CASSPGQGKYGYTF.

This clone was seen a handful of times. The CDR3 sequence is CASSLLATVNTEAFF. CDR3 bases: TGTGCCAGCAGTTTACTGGCCACGGTGAACACTGAAGCTTTCTTT. V and J are TRBV27 and TRBJ1-1; D unclear. Trimming left V 2 bases short and J 0 bases short, with 10 bases between. The length of the CDR3 is 15 residues. The germline V gene encodes CDR1 MNHEY and CDR2 SMNVEV (reference sequence).

V usage is TRBV7-9 and J usage is TRBJ2-1; D is perhaps TRBD1 (7 bases). Germline-derived CDR1 and CDR2 are SEHNR and FQNEAQ (reference sequence). V was shortened by 4 bases and J by 0 bases, with 10 bases between the two germline ends. This CDR3 has 15 amino acids. The CDR3 sequence: CASSSGGPSYNEQFF. In DNA form, the CDR3 reads TGTGCCAGCAGCTCAGGGGGGCCCTCCTACAATGAGCAGTTCTTC.

The rearrangement links TRBV29-1 to TRBJ1-4; TRBD1 matches at 8 bases. The CDR3 length is 14 residues. Germline trimming cut 7 bases from V and 8 bases from J; bases unmatched to any gene: 12. The germline CDR1 and CDR2 sequences are SQVTM and ANQGSEA. The CDR3 nucleotides are TGCAGCGCCCAAGAACAGGGGGGCGCGGAAAAACTGTTTTTT. Amino acid sequence: CSAQEQGGAEKLFF.

The gene calls are TRBV15 and TRBJ1-6; no definite D call. Germline assignment: CDR1 LNHNV and CDR2 YYDKDF (reference sequence). The V end was cut by 0 bases, the J end by 10 bases, with 4 bases between. The CDR3 contains 12 residues. This CDR3 is CATSRDQSPLHF. The CDR3 nucleotides are TGTGCCACCAGCAGAGATCAATCACCCCTCCACTTT. Complete variable domain (other parts from reference TRBV15 and TRBJ1-6): DAMVIQNPRYQVTQFGKPVTLSCSQTLNHNVMYWYQQKSSQAPKLLFHYYDKDFNNEADTPDNFQSRRPNTSFCFLDIRSPGLGDTAMYLCATSRDQSPLHFGNGTRLTVT.

The rearrangement joins TRBV2 to TRBJ1-2; no clear D. V gave up 4 bases and J gave up 6 bases, with 12 bases separating them. The CDR3 contains 13 residues. Germline-derived CDR1 and CDR2 are SNHLY and FYNNEI. CDR3 loop: CASSGDRAHGYTF. The CDR3 bases are TGTGCCAGCAGTGGAGATAGGGCCCATGGCTACACCTTC.

The rearrangement joins TRBV9 to TRBJ1-2, with D hard to call. Germline CDR1 SGDLS, CDR2 YYNGEE. V gave up 3 bases and J gave up 2 bases, with 14 bases separating them. The CDR3 runs 15 residues. This CDR3 reads CASSGTGKDNYGYTF. In nucleotides, the CDR3 is TGTGCCAGCAGCGGGACGGGCAAGGACAACTATGGCTACACCTTC.

The chain is built from TRBV2 and TRBJ1-5; no firm D call. The CDR3 sequence is 14 residues long. The germline V gene has CDR1 SNHLY and CDR2 FYNNEI. Trimming shortened V by 7 bases and J by 1 base, and 11 bases separated the two germline ends. The CDR3 is CASTDIISNQPQHF. CDR3 sequence (DNA): TGTGCCAGCACCGACATTATCAGCAATCAGCCCCAGCATTTT.

The chain joins TRBV9 to TRBJ2-3; D is undetermined. The CDR3 loop spans 15 amino acids. V shed 0 bases and J shed 3 bases, with 11 bases lying between them. CDR1 and CDR2 (germline): SGDLS, YYNGEE. CDR3 DNA sequence: TGTGCCAGCAGCGTAGACAGTCTCACAACAGATACGCAGTATTTT. This translates into CASSVDSLTTDTQYF.

In this sample, this clone turned up once. The chain recombines TRBV9 with TRBJ1-1; D ambiguous. The CDR3 consists of 15 residues. The germline V and J ends were trimmed by 3 bases and 7 bases, with 19 bases remaining between them. Per the germline V gene, CDR1 is SGDLS and CDR2 is YYNGEE. The DNA of the CDR3 is TGTGCCAGCAGCGCAGTAGCCCAATCCAACGGTGAAGCTTTCTTT. Its protein product is CASSAVAQSNGEAFF.

The chain combines TRBV30 with TRBJ2-3; TRBD2 might be the D (5 bases). The V gene's germline CDR1 is GTSNPN and CDR2 SVGIG (reference sequence). CDR3 length: 14 amino acids. V was trimmed by 0 bases and J by 2 bases, leaving 9 bases between them. The CDR3 region has the DNA TGTGCCTGGAGTGTCCAGCGGAACACAGATACGCAGTATTTT. It translates to CAWSVQRNTDTQYF.

The CDR3 nucleotides are TGTGCCTGGAGTAAGAGACAGGGGGCGAACATGAACACTGAAGCTTTCTTT. It specifies CAWSKRQGANMNTEAFF. The chain carries TRBV30 and TRBJ1-1; 10 bases fit TRBD1. The CDR3 length is 17 residues. Germline V gene sequence: CDR1 GTSNPN, CDR2 SVGIG (reference sequence). Trimming cost V 2 bases and J 0 bases; bases outside gene matches: 9. The full variable domain, rest sourced from reference TRBV30 and TRBJ1-1, is SQTIHQWPATLVQPVGSPLSLECTVEGTSNPNLYWYRQAAGRGLQLLFYSVGIGQISSEVPQNLSASRPQDRQFILSSKKLLLSDSGFYLCAWSKRQGANMNTEAFFGQGTRLTVV.

The V and J genes are TRBV29-1 and TRBJ1-1; possibly TRBD1 for D (6 bases). V was cut by 3 bases and J by 9 bases, with 14 bases left in between. Germline V CDR1 and CDR2: SQVTM, ANQGSEA. The CDR3 runs to 12 residues. This CDR3 is CSVDSDSLKAFF. The DNA for the CDR3 is TGCAGCGTTGATTCGGACAGTTTAAAAGCTTTCTTT.

The rearrangement joins TRBV6-1 to TRBJ1-1; no definite D call. The CDR3 is 13 amino acids. V was clipped by 6 bases and J by 1 base, with 9 bases between them. Germline assignment: CDR1 MNHNS and CDR2 SASEGT. CDR3 protein: CASRRGANTEAFF. Written as DNA, the CDR3 is TGTGCCAGCAGGCGAGGAGCGAACACTGAAGCTTTCTTT.

The genes are TRBV9 and TRBJ2-7; the D gene is possibly TRBD2 (6 bases). The germline CDR1 and CDR2 sequences are SGDLS and YYNGEE. The CDR3 is 14 residues long. V dropped 4 bases and J dropped 0 bases, with 11 bases sitting between them. The CDR3 region has the DNA TGTGCCAGCAGCCAGACGGGGGACTCCTACGAGCAGTACTTC. Encoded protein: CASSQTGDSYEQYF.

The V call is TRBV15, the J call TRBJ2-6; D call uncertain. Trimming stripped 1 base from V and 0 bases from J, with 4 bases between. The CDR3 loop spans 15 amino acids. CDR1 and CDR2 (germline): LNHNV, YYDKDF (reference sequence). As DNA, the CDR3 is TGTGCCACCAGCAGAGGAGTCTCTGGGGCCAACGTCCTGACTTTC. This translates into CATSRGVSGANVLTF.

The rearrangement joins TRBV29-1 to TRBJ2-1, with 8 bases aligning to TRBD2. CDR1 is SQVTM and CDR2 is ANQGSEA in the germline V gene. The CDR3 sequence is 11 residues long. Germline trimming cut 7 bases from V and 6 bases from J; bases unmatched to any gene: 2. CDR3 protein: CSAGTSNEQFF. The CDR3 DNA is TGCAGCGCCGGGACTAGCAATGAGCAGTTCTTC.

This clone was recorded once. The V gene is TRBV25-1, the J gene TRBJ1-6; 7 bases map to TRBD1. V lost 4 bases, J lost 7 bases, and 4 bases stayed unmatched. The length of the CDR3 is 14 residues. In germline, CDR1 is MGHDK, CDR2 SYGVNS. The CDR3, as DNA: TGTGCCAGCAGTGCGACAGGGAACAATTCACCCCTCCACTTT. This codes for CASSATGNNSPLHF.

The chain is built from TRBV15 and TRBJ2-7; TRBD2 matches at 11 bases. V lost 1 base and J lost 4; bases outside the gene matches: 9. There are 17 residues in the CDR3. CDR1 LNHNV and CDR2 YYDKDF come from the germline V gene (reference sequence). The CDR3 reads CATSRAGRGTSGYEQYF. The CDR3 DNA reads TGTGCCACCAGCAGAGCGGGACGGGGGACTAGCGGATACGAGCAGTACTTC.

This chain uses TRBV5-6 with TRBJ2-6, with 10 bases lining up with TRBD2. The germline CDR1 and CDR2 sequences are SGHDT and YYEEEE. The CDR3 contains 16 residues. V dropped 1 base and J dropped 4; count of bases not matched to a gene: 2. The DNA of the CDR3 is TGTGCCAGCAGCTTGAGCGGGGGGGCCGGGGCCAACGTCCTGACTTTC. Translating it yields CASSLSGGAGANVLTF.

The chain joins TRBV5-1 to TRBJ2-5, with D maybe TRBD1 (5 bases). The CDR3 runs 14 residues. Germline lookup yields CDR1 SGHRS and CDR2 YFSETQ. V was pared by 0 bases and J by 2 bases, with 8 bases between. CDR3 region: CASSLGKGQETQYF. CDR3 bases: TGCGCCAGCAGCTTGGGAAAGGGGCAAGAGACCCAGTACTTC.

J is TRBJ2-6 and V is TRBV5-1; 10 bases fit TRBD2. Germline CDR1 SGHRS, CDR2 YFSETQ. The trim removed 0 bases at V and 0 bases at J, leaving 15 bases unmatched. The CDR3 sequence is 22 residues long. The CDR3 sequence: CASSLAPLQRGGLRSGANVLTF. As DNA, the CDR3 is TGCGCCAGCAGCTTGGCCCCTCTACAGCGGGGGGGCCTTCGCTCTGGGGCCAACGTCCTGACTTTC.

This clone appeared a few times. This chain joins TRBV21-1 and TRBJ1-2; the table's D call, TRBD1, has no DNA check behind it. TRBV21-1 is recorded as a pseudogene. The CDR3 is 13 amino acids. For the CDR3, the DNA is TGTGCCAGCAGCACGCACAGGGAGCGGGGCTACACCTTC. Encoded protein: CASSTHRERGYTF.

This rearrangement joins TRBV11-3 to TRBJ1-1; D perhaps matches TRBD1 (5 bases). Looked up from germline, CDR1 is SGHNT and CDR2 is YENEEA. The CDR3 length is 14 residues. Trimming stripped 3 bases from V and 3 bases from J, with 11 bases between. Here the CDR3 reads CASSLDGADTEAFF. In DNA, the CDR3 is TGTGCCAGCAGCTTGGACGGGGCGGACACTGAAGCTTTCTTT.